This TCR beta chain was observed in a study of blood T cell repertoires in COVID-19. At the level of the study: Italy, Spain and the United States were the sources of the convalescent and acute COVID-19 samples.

Cohort allocation depended upon clinical history that participants reported. Individuals in the exposed group had encountered a COVID-19 case within 2 weeks preceding study entry. Assay used: immunoSEQ multiplex PCR; TCRdb lists only in-frame clones, some missing. The sample holds 350,000 to 450,000 clones; nearly 90% are singletons and the top ten take approximately 1.3%. A remark on this clone: Other DNA sequences in this specimen translate into the identical CDR3.

The specimen was PBMCs or T cells enriched from blood (not recorded which). This TCR came from a woman aged 18-29 years who had been exposed to COVID-19.

CDR3 in amino acids: CASSTGLAGGSDTQYF. The CDR3 DNA is TGCGCCAGCAGCACGGGACTAGCGGGAGGGTCAGATACGCAGTATTTT. V is TRBV5-1 and J is TRBJ2-3, with 16 bases that match TRBD2. With 4 bases clipped from V and 4 bases from J, the junction kept 3 bases outside the gene matches. Germline lookup yields CDR1 SGHRS and CDR2 YFSETQ. The CDR3 totals 16 residues.